This TCR beta chain was recorded in a study of blood T cell repertoires in COVID-19. This clone occurred once. Allocation to cohorts depended on clinical history reported by the participants. Here immunoSEQ multiplex PCR was the method, and the copy in TCRdb shows in-frame clones only, minus some. The sample has 330,000 or so clones, about nine tenths seen once. This CDR3 is 17 amino acids long. Germline CDR1 ENHRY, CDR2 SYGVKD. Trimming cost V 2 bases and J 7 bases, with 23 bases left between them. The source of this sequence is a woman aged 25-40 years who had been exposed to COVID-19. The sequencing input was PBMCs or T cells enriched from blood (not recorded which). The V call is TRBV10-3, the J call TRBJ1-2, with D possibly matching TRBD1 (5 bases). This CDR3 is CAISEAGFLGQGGGYTF. The CDR3 DNA reads TGTGCCATCAGTGAGGCGGGATTTTTAGGTCAGGGTGGTGGCTACACCTTC.